The 30 T cell receptor beta chains below all came from one sample that was sequenced in a study of identical twins. Each CDR3 protein gets one entry after TCRdb re-called the 5' RACE reads with MiXCR. This table has about 520,000 distinct CDR3 sequences, 20% to 25% appearing once. These data were also reused for a study on T cells expressing NK-cell markers.

Sequences were obtained from CD4+ T cells sorted from blood. These receptors all come from a woman aged 18-30 years in good health.

CDR3 protein: CASSSDRSPYNEQFF. The CDR3, as DNA: TGTGCCAGCAGCTCGGACAGGTCCCCCTACAATGAGCAGTTCTTC. The chain combines TRBV7-2 with TRBJ2-1; 7 bases fit TRBD1. Germline values: CDR1 SGHTA, CDR2 FQGNSA. The V segment lost 4 bases and the J segment 2 bases; nucleotides outside the gene matches: 5. The CDR3 consists of 15 residues.

This clonotype was seen many times. The chain joins TRBV20-1 to TRBJ2-1; D remains ambiguous. Trimming took 6 bases from V and 6 from J, leaving 18 bases between them. The CDR3 is 14 amino acids. The V gene's germline CDR1 is DFQATT and CDR2 SNEGSKA (reference sequence). The CDR3 DNA reads as TGCAGTGCCCTTGACCCCGTGGCGACCAATGAGCAGTTCTTC. This translates into CSALDPVATNEQFF.

This clonotype was seen more than once but under ten times. The chain recombines TRBV6-1 with TRBJ1-2, with D uncertain. Germline V lookup: CDR1 MNHNS, CDR2 SASEGT. The V end was cut by 6 bases, the J end by 0 bases, with 17 bases between. The CDR3 is 16 residues long. CDR3 protein: CASRKSHLLANYGYTF. The CDR3 coding sequence is TGTGCCAGCAGGAAAAGTCACCTATTAGCTAACTATGGCTACACCTTC.

The V gene is TRBV12-3 or TRBV12-4, the J gene TRBJ2-1, with 12 bases identical to TRBD2. This CDR3 comprises 18 residues. The V segment lost 5 bases and the J segment 2 bases; nucleotides outside the gene matches: 10. Here the CDR3 DNA reads TGTGCCAGCAGTCCGCGGACTAGCGGGACTTCTACCTACAATGAGCAGTTCTTC. Protein sequence: CASSPRTSGTSTYNEQFF.

This clonotype was detected a few times. The CDR3 loop reads CASSEPQTGELFF. The DNA for the CDR3 is TGCGCCAGCAGTGAACCTCAGACCGGGGAGCTGTTTTTT. The rearrangement links TRBV5-1 to TRBJ2-2, with unresolved D. The V and J ends lost 5 bases and 5 bases respectively, with 10 bases between them. Germline lookup yields CDR1 SGHRS and CDR2 YFSETQ. This CDR3 contains 13 residues.

The chain couples TRBV20-1 to TRBJ2-5; 9 nucleotides align to TRBD2. The J segment lost 4 bases and the V segment lost 4 bases, leaving 4 bases of the junction unmatched. Germline CDR1 and CDR2: DFQATT and SNEGSKA (reference sequence). This CDR3 spans 13 amino acids. This CDR3 reads CSATAGGTETQYF. In nucleotides, the CDR3 is TGCAGTGCTACGGCGGGGGGGACAGAGACCCAGTACTTC.

The J gene is TRBJ2-3, the V gene TRBV3-1; no reliable D call. V gave up 4 bases and J gave up 2 bases, with 13 bases separating them. The germline V gene has CDR1 LGHDT and CDR2 YNNKEL (reference sequence). CDR3 size: 15 residues. CDR3: CASSPELRATDTQYF. Here the CDR3 DNA reads TGTGCCAGCAGCCCCGAGCTTCGCGCCACAGATACGCAGTATTTT.

The table lists this clonotype with a few counts. V gene TRBV5-1 combines with J gene TRBJ2-2; 9 bases map to TRBD2. V trimming: 4 bases; J trimming: 4 bases; junction bases outside the gene matches: 8. Per the germline V gene, CDR1 is SGHRS and CDR2 is YFSETQ. The CDR3 totals 16 residues. The CDR3: CASSPRTSASTGELFF. CDR3 sequence (DNA): TGCGCCAGCAGCCCGCGGACTAGCGCGAGCACCGGGGAGCTGTTTTTT.

This clonotype was found a few times. The chain couples TRBV5-6 to TRBJ1-4; no firm D call. CDR3 size: 17 residues. Germline V gives CDR1 SGHDT, CDR2 YYEEEE. Trimming removed 6 bases at V and 5 bases at J, with 23 bases between. The CDR3 here is CASNGPLRSGVNEKLFF. The CDR3 nucleotides are TGTGCCAGCAACGGGCCTCTACGGAGTGGGGTGAATGAAAAACTGTTTTTT.

This clonotype was seen a few times. The chain joins TRBV5-4 to TRBJ2-1; 9 positions match TRBD2. Germline V gives CDR1 SGHNT, CDR2 YYREEE (reference sequence). The CDR3 is 14 amino acids. After removal of 2 bases from V and 11 bases from J, the junction contained 8 bases not matched to a gene. CDR3 sequence: CASSFPREGDQQFF. CDR3 in DNA: TGTGCCAGCAGCTTCCCGCGGGAGGGCGACCAGCAGTTCTTC.

This sequence joins TRBV9 and TRBJ1-4, with TRBD1 as a possible D gene (6 bases). The CDR3 covers 17 residues. V was pared by 4 bases and J by 8 bases, with 24 bases between. Germline assignment: CDR1 SGDLS and CDR2 YYNGEE. CDR3 nucleotide sequence: TGTGCCAGCAGCTCAGCTAGGGGGGAGGGGAAAGAAGAAAAACTGTTTTTT. Translating gives CASSSARGEGKEEKLFF.

The V call is TRBV7-3, the J call TRBJ2-5; TRBD2 is a possible D gene (6 bases). The germline CDR1 and CDR2 sequences are SGHTA and FQGTGA. Trimming shortened V by 5 bases and J by 3 bases, and 13 bases separated the two germline ends. The CDR3 covers 14 residues. This CDR3 is CASSPGGAKETQYF. The CDR3 DNA sequence: TGTGCCAGCAGCCCTGGAGGGGCGAAAGAGACCCAGTACTTC.

This clonotype was seen a few times. The chain is built from TRBV15 and TRBJ2-7; D is uncertain. Germline CDR1 reads LNHNV; CDR2 reads YYDKDF (reference sequence). V lost 8 bases, J lost 2 bases, and 10 bases lay in between. This CDR3 has 12 amino acids. CDR3 protein: CATSKTTYEQYF. CDR3 DNA: TGTGCCACCTCAAAAACTACCTACGAGCAGTACTTC.

A note on this clonotype: The junction shows a germline mismatch at one end, possibly a read error. This chain joins TRBV5-1 and TRBJ2-5; maybe TRBD2 (6 bases). Per germline, CDR1 SGHRS and CDR2 YFSETQ. The CDR3 runs 15 residues. The CDR3 loop is CASSLGGDHQETHYF. CDR3 nucleotides: TGCGCCAGCAGCTTGGGGGGGGACCACCAAGAGACCCACTACTTC.

This chain joins TRBV7-2 and TRBJ2-7, with a weak D call TRBD2 (5 bases). The CDR3 is made up of 13 amino acids. Trimming shortened V by 0 bases and J by 8 bases, and 11 bases separated the two germline ends. CDR1 SGHTA and CDR2 FQGNSA come from the germline V gene. As DNA, the CDR3 is TGTGCCAGCAGCTTAGCGGGAGAAAGTAAGCAGTACTTC. This codes for CASSLAGESKQYF.

This chain uses TRBV24-1 with TRBJ2-4, with a tentative D call TRBD1 (7 bases). The CDR3 runs to 15 residues. The germline gives CDR1 KGHDR, CDR2 SFDVKD. V lost 3 bases, J lost 8 bases, and 16 bases lay in between. CDR3 sequence reads: CATSDGTAGGDIQYF. The CDR3 region has the DNA TGTGCCACCAGTGATGGGACAGCGGGTGGGGACATTCAGTACTTC.

This chain joins TRBV20-1 and TRBJ2-3; TRBD2 matches 7 bases. V lost 5 bases, J lost 0 bases, and 11 bases stayed unmatched. This CDR3 is 16 amino acids long. Germline CDR1 and CDR2: DFQATT and SNEGSKA (reference sequence). The CDR3 DNA reads TGCAGTGCTCCCTACTCGAGCGGGGTTAGCACAGATACGCAGTATTTT. Its translation is CSAPYSSGVSTDTQYF.

This clonotype was counted a few times. This chain uses TRBV28 with TRBJ2-7; possibly TRBD1 for D (5 bases). Trimming stripped 4 bases from V and 4 bases from J, with 11 bases between. Germline V gene sequence: CDR1 MDHEN, CDR2 SYDVKM. The CDR3 spans 13 residues. The CDR3 region is CASSSPDIYEQYF. DNA for the CDR3: TGTGCCAGCAGTTCCCCGGACATTTACGAGCAGTACTTC.

The V call is TRBV3-1, the J call TRBJ1-2; no clear D. This CDR3 region has 14 residues. Germline CDR1 is LGHDT and CDR2 is YNNKEL (reference sequence). The V gene lost 2 bases and the J gene lost 6 bases, with 13 bases spanning the gap. The CDR3 DNA follows: TGTGCCAGCAGCCAATTCGCTCAGGTCGATGGCTACACCTTC. It encodes CASSQFAQVDGYTF. Full variable domain (missing parts from reference TRBV3-1 and TRBJ1-2): DTAVSQTPKYLVTQMGNDKSIKCEQNLGHDTMYWYKQDSKKFLKIMFSYNNKELIINETVPNRFSPKSPDKAHLNLHINSLELGDSAVYFCASSQFAQVDGYTFGSGTRLTVV.

This clonotype was recorded at least ten times. V usage is TRBV20-1 and J usage is TRBJ2-1; 12 bases are a match to TRBD2. From germline, CDR1 is DFQATT and CDR2 SNEGSKA (reference sequence). V lost 6 bases to trimming and J lost 7 bases; unmatched junction nucleotides: 10. The CDR3 contains 15 residues. The CDR3 loop is CSAHSGLAGGNEQFF. The CDR3 nucleotides are TGCAGTGCGCACTCCGGGCTAGCGGGAGGGAATGAGCAGTTCTTC.

This chain uses TRBV10-1 with TRBJ1-6; a possible D gene is TRBD1 (5 bases). The V end lost 6 bases, the J end lost 7 bases, and 16 bases lay between the germline ends. Per germline, CDR1 WNHNN and CDR2 SYGVQD (reference sequence). The CDR3 is 15 amino acids. For the CDR3, the DNA is TGCGCCAGCAGCGAAGGAGACAGTGGCAATTCACCCCTCCACTTT. Translation gives CASSEGDSGNSPLHF.

This clonotype was recorded at least ten times. The V gene is TRBV20-1, the J gene TRBJ2-6, with TRBD1 matching 9 bases. CDR1 is DFQATT and CDR2 is SNEGSKA in the germline V gene (reference sequence). Trimming took 1 base from V and 14 from J; bases not matched to a gene: 9. This CDR3 spans 14 amino acids. The CDR3 DNA is TGCAGTGCTAGAGGGGTGGGGACAGGGTCTTTCCTGACTTTC. Amino acid sequence: CSARGVGTGSFLTF.

This clonotype was seen more than once but under ten times. The rearrangement links TRBV19 to TRBJ2-5, with 7 bases identical to TRBD1. This CDR3 has 14 amino acids. In germline, CDR1 is LNHDA, CDR2 SQIVND (reference sequence). V trimming: 6 bases; J trimming: 7 bases; junction bases outside the gene matches: 11. CDR3 region: CASRIRQGTGTQYF. The CDR3 DNA is TGTGCCAGTAGGATCCGACAGGGAACCGGGACCCAGTACTTC.

This clonotype has only a few counts. The chain has TRBV6-2 or TRBV6-3 and TRBJ2-1; tentatively, D is TRBD2 (6 bases). CDR1 MNHEY and CDR2 SVGEGT come from the germline V gene. V lost 6 bases and J lost 4, with 19 bases in between. The CDR3 extends over 16 amino acids. The CDR3 reads CASSPGVGKTYNEQFF. The CDR3, as DNA: TGTGCCAGCAGCCCGGGGGTGGGGAAAACTTACAATGAGCAGTTCTTC.

This clonotype came up many times. This chain uses TRBV6-2 or TRBV6-3 with TRBJ2-1; D not certain. This CDR3 comprises 14 residues. Germline V gene sequence: CDR1 MNHEY, CDR2 SVGEGT. The V and J ends lost 6 bases and 4 bases respectively, with 13 bases between them. This CDR3 reads CASSRHTAYNEQFF. Here the CDR3 DNA reads TGTGCCAGCAGCCGTCATACAGCTTACAATGAGCAGTTCTTC.

This clonotype was found many times. This chain links TRBV20-1 with TRBJ2-5; 7 positions match TRBD1. J lost 5 bases, V lost 8 bases, and 11 bases had no gene match. CDR3 length equals 13 residues. Germline lookup yields CDR1 DFQATT and CDR2 SNEGSKA (reference sequence). Written as DNA, the CDR3 is TGCAGTCTCACGGACAGGACGTTGGAGACCCAGTACTTC. This gives the protein CSLTDRTLETQYF.

This chain joins TRBV20-1 and TRBJ2-1; unclear D gene. CDR3 length: 12 residues. Looked up from germline, CDR1 is DFQATT and CDR2 is SNEGSKA (reference sequence). The CDR3 region has the DNA TGCAGCCCGAGGCGGACCTACAATGAGCAGTTCTTC. Protein: CSPRRTYNEQFF.

This clonotype was seen more than once but under ten times. The V and J genes are TRBV12-3 or TRBV12-4 and TRBJ1-6, with D possibly matching TRBD1 (6 bases). Trimming left V 6 bases short and J 0 bases short, with 12 bases between. The CDR3 extends over 16 amino acids. The CDR3 DNA sequence: TGTGCCAGCAGACCCGACAGGAGCTCCTATAATTCACCCCTCCACTTT. It codes for CASRPDRSSYNSPLHF.

The CDR3 spells CASSEPRDRGDEQYF. The CDR3 nucleotides read TGTGCCAGCAGTGAACCCCGGGACAGGGGCGACGAGCAGTACTTC. The V call is TRBV25-1, the J call TRBJ2-7, with 10 bases identical to TRBD1. The V gene's germline CDR1 is MGHDK and CDR2 SYGVNS. The junction had 6 bases not matched to a gene; V was cut back by 2 bases and J by 5 bases. This CDR3 is 15 amino acids long.

The sample holds many counts of this clonotype. This chain joins TRBV6-1 and TRBJ1-5; tentatively, D is TRBD1 (6 bases). The CDR3 runs to 15 residues. Germline assignment: CDR1 MNHNS and CDR2 SASEGT. The V and J ends lost 5 bases and 2 bases respectively, with 13 bases between them. This chain's CDR3 is CASSLTGKGNQPQHF. The CDR3 DNA is TGTGCCAGCAGTCTCACAGGGAAGGGCAATCAGCCCCAGCATTTT.